Each of the 27 T cell receptor beta chains below was sequenced from the same sample in a study of T cells in localized non-small cell lung cancer. Measured with immunoSEQ multiplex PCR; TCRdb has only the in-frame clones, and not every one. The repertoire holds around 80,000 clones, with around 81% as singletons. Material: PBMCs, obtained before any cancer treatment. The receptors stem from a man between 40 and 69 years old with stage II squamous cell lung carcinoma.

The rearrangement joins TRBV11-3 to TRBJ2-2, with 9 bases identical to TRBD1. The CDR3 contains 17 residues. Per the germline V gene, CDR1 is SGHNT and CDR2 is YENEEA. Trimming removed 2 bases from V and 0 bases from J; junction bases left unmatched: 4. The CDR3 reads CASSLRGDRANTGELFF. The CDR3 DNA reads as TGTGCCAGCAGCTTAAGAGGGGACAGGGCGAACACCGGGGAGCTGTTTTTT. Full variable domain (missing parts from reference TRBV11-3 and TRBJ2-2): EAGVVQSPRYKIIEKKQPVAFWCNPISGHNTLYWYLQNLGQGPELLIRYENEEAVDDSQLPKDRFSAERLKGVDSTLKIQPAELGDSAVYLCASSLRGDRANTGELFFGEGSRLTVL.

V is TRBV18 and J is TRBJ2-2, with 15 bases identical to TRBD2. Germline trimming cut 3 bases from V and 5 bases from J; bases unmatched to any gene: 7. The CDR3 is 18 residues long. Germline CDR1 reads KGHSH; CDR2 reads LQKENI. CDR3 region: CASSPPGLAGGGTGELFF. DNA for the CDR3: TGTGCCAGCTCACCGCCGGGACTAGCGGGAGGAGGGACCGGGGAGCTGTTTTTT. The whole variable domain, remainder taken from reference TRBV18 and TRBJ2-2, is NAGVMQNPRHLVRRRGQEARLRCSPMKGHSHVYWYRQLPEEGLKFMVYLQKENIIDESGMPKERFSAEFPKEGPSILRIQQVVRGDSAAYFCASSPPGLAGGGTGELFFGEGSRLTVL.

This rearrangement joins TRBV30 to TRBJ1-1; D not certain. Between the trimmed V and J ends, which lost 3 bases and 9 bases, there was a span of 14 bases. The CDR3 runs to 12 residues. From germline, CDR1 is GTSNPN and CDR2 SVGIG (reference sequence). CDR3: CAWRRAQGQAFF. CDR3 nucleotide sequence: TGTGCCTGGAGGAGGGCCCAAGGGCAAGCTTTCTTT. Variable domain in full (rest from reference TRBV30 and TRBJ1-1): SQTIHQWPATLVQPVGSPLSLECTVEGTSNPNLYWYRQAAGRGLQLLFYSVGIGQISSEVPQNLSASRPQDRQFILSSKKLLLSDSGFYLCAWRRAQGQAFFGQGTRLTVV.

The chain links TRBV9 to TRBJ1-1; 7 positions match TRBD1. V was pared by 3 bases and J by 3 bases, with 8 bases of the junction left unmatched. Looked up from germline, CDR1 is SGDLS and CDR2 is YYNGEE. This CDR3 comprises 15 residues. CDR3 nucleotides: TGTGCCAGCAGCGGAGGGGGCCAGGGGTACACTGAAGCTTTCTTT. It yields the protein CASSGGGQGYTEAFF.

V usage is TRBV28 and J usage is TRBJ1-6; D not resolved. Germline CDR1 and CDR2: MDHEN and SYDVKM. V lost 2 bases to trimming and J lost 13 bases, with 9 bases between them. This CDR3 is built from 12 residues. The CDR3 protein is CASSLPSSPLHF. The CDR3 DNA is TGTGCCAGCAGTTTACCCTCCTCCCCCCTCCACTTT.

V is TRBV30 and J is TRBJ1-4; D ambiguous. The CDR3 spans 14 residues. V dropped 8 bases and J dropped 4 bases, with 17 bases sitting between them. Per germline, CDR1 GTSNPN and CDR2 SVGIG (reference sequence). CDR3 DNA: TGTGCCATTGAAAGCGGGAGCGTTAATGAAAAACTGTTTTTT. It translates to CAIESGSVNEKLFF.

This clone has just one count. This chain joins TRBV28 and TRBJ2-5; 14 bases align to TRBD2. This CDR3 has 18 amino acids. V shed 5 bases and J 1 base; nucleotides not matched to a gene: 9. The V gene's germline CDR1 is MDHEN and CDR2 SYDVKM. The chain's CDR3 is CASSLTSGRAGVQETQYF. Written as DNA, the CDR3 is TGTGCCAGCAGTCTGACTAGCGGGAGGGCCGGGGTCCAAGAGACCCAGTACTTC.

The chain couples TRBV15 to TRBJ1-5, with unresolved D. Germline V gene lookup returns CDR1 LNHNV and CDR2 YYDKDF (reference sequence). The length of the CDR3 is 12 residues. Trimming pared 3 bases from V and 6 bases from J, leaving 6 bases between. CDR3 loop: CATSSIAQPQHF. The CDR3 DNA sequence: TGTGCCACCAGCAGTATAGCTCAGCCCCAGCATTTT.

This clone is medium-sized by share. This chain connects TRBV5-4 to TRBJ1-2; the D is unclear. This CDR3 has 13 residues. Trimming stripped 8 bases from V and 3 bases from J, with 14 bases between. Germline CDR1 reads SGHNT; CDR2 reads YYREEE (reference sequence). CDR3 sequence reads: CASRVLGDYGYTF. The DNA of the CDR3 is TGTGCCAGTCGGGTTCTCGGGGACTATGGCTACACCTTC. Full variable domain (outside the CDR3, taken from reference TRBV5-4 and TRBJ1-2): ETGVTQSPTHLIKTRGQQVTLRCSSQSGHNTVSWYQQALGQGPQFIFQYYREEENGRGNFPPRFSGLQFPNYSSELNVNALELDDSALYLCASRVLGDYGYTFGSGTRLTVV.

The chain joins TRBV2 to TRBJ2-1; D is uncertain. V was pared by 4 bases and J by 5 bases, with 9 bases between. The CDR3 totals 13 residues. Germline loops: CDR1 SNHLY, CDR2 FYNNEI. The CDR3 loop reads CASSAGRDNEQFF. The CDR3, as DNA: TGTGCCAGCAGTGCCGGAAGGGACAATGAGCAGTTCTTC. The full variable domain, rest sourced from reference TRBV2 and TRBJ2-1, is EPEVTQTPSHQVTQMGQEVILRCVPISNHLYFYWYRQILGQKVEFLVSFYNNEISEKSEIFDDQFSVERPDGSNFTLKIRSTKLEDSAMYFCASSAGRDNEQFFGPGTRLTVL.

This clone was seen only a few times. The V and J genes are TRBV29-1 and TRBJ1-1; D is possibly TRBD1 (5 bases). With 2 bases removed from V and 0 bases from J, the gap between germline ends came to 10 bases. The CDR3 covers 14 residues. CDR1 and CDR2 from the germline V gene are SQVTM and ANQGSEA. CDR3 sequence (DNA): TGCAGCGTTGAATTCGACAGCTTGAACACTGAAGCTTTCTTT. Amino acid sequence: CSVEFDSLNTEAFF.

The chain has TRBV5-1 and TRBJ2-7, with D possibly matching TRBD1 (5 bases). The CDR3 runs 15 residues. Trimming took 5 bases from V and 5 from J, leaving 20 bases between them. The V gene's germline CDR1 is SGHRS and CDR2 YFSETQ. CDR3 region: CASRTGGHSFNEQYF. DNA for the CDR3: TGCGCCAGCAGGACGGGCGGACATTCCTTTAACGAGCAGTACTTC.

The chain has TRBV27 and TRBJ1-1; D ambiguous. The germline V and J ends were trimmed by 6 bases and 2 bases, with 10 bases remaining between them. The germline CDR1 and CDR2 sequences are MNHEY and SMNVEV (reference sequence). The CDR3 loop spans 13 amino acids. CDR3: CASSLEPNTEAFF. The CDR3 DNA reads as TGTGCCAGCAGCCTCGAGCCAAACACTGAAGCTTTCTTT.

Sample share makes this clone medium-sized. The chain combines TRBV4-1 with TRBJ2-3; TRBD1 might be the D (5 bases). The CDR3 has 16 amino acids. V lost 0 bases to trimming and J lost 8 bases, with 18 bases between them. Per germline, CDR1 MGHRA and CDR2 YSYEKL. CDR3 DNA sequence: TGCGCCAGCAGCCAAGAGCTTACAGAAAGTAGGGGTACGCAGTATTTT. Encoded protein: CASSQELTESRGTQYF.

This sequence joins TRBV30 and TRBJ1-1; the D is unclear. The CDR3 totals 14 residues. V was shortened by 2 bases and J by 5 bases, with 15 bases between the two germline ends. Germline-derived CDR1 and CDR2 are GTSNPN and SVGIG (reference sequence). The CDR3 DNA is TGTGCCTGGAGTAGTTTGAACGGGGAAACTGAAGCTTTCTTT. It specifies CAWSSLNGETEAFF.

The V call is TRBV6-5, the J call TRBJ1-2; weak D call: TRBD1 (6 bases). Germline CDR1 reads MNHEY; CDR2 reads SVGAGI. This CDR3 region has 14 residues. Trimming cost V 6 bases and J 8 bases, with 19 bases left between them. CDR3 residues: CASSDPGGVRGYTF. The DNA of the CDR3 is TGTGCCAGCAGCGACCCCGGGGGCGTTCGCGGCTACACCTTC.

The sample holds one count of this clone. This chain joins TRBV7-3 and TRBJ1-4; 7 nucleotides align to TRBD1. The germline V gene has CDR1 SGHTA and CDR2 FQGTGA. The V and J ends lost 5 bases and 4 bases, in that order; junction bases with no gene match: 7. The CDR3 totals 15 residues. This CDR3 is CASSPGTALNEKLFF. CDR3 nucleotides: TGTGCCAGCAGCCCCGGGACAGCTCTTAATGAAAAACTGTTTTTT. The full variable domain, in which reference TRBV7-3 and TRBJ1-4 provide the parts outside the CDR3, is GAGVSQTPSNKVTEKGKYVELRCDPISGHTALYWYRQSLGQGPEFLIYFQGTGAADDSGLPNDRFFAVRPEGSVSTLKIQRTERGDSAVYLCASSPGTALNEKLFFGSGTQLSVL.

The chain has TRBV7-3 and TRBJ2-5; maybe TRBD1 (6 bases). This CDR3 has 15 residues. CDR1 and CDR2 from the germline V gene are SGHTA and FQGTGA. V was pared by 0 bases and J by 2 bases, with 10 bases between. CDR3 sequence (DNA): TGTGCCAGCAGCTTAACAGGGGGTAGGCAAGAGACCCAGTACTTC. Its protein is CASSLTGGRQETQYF.

The chain is built from TRBV7-9 and TRBJ2-7; a possible D gene is TRBD2 (6 bases). V was shortened by 5 bases and J by 5 bases, with 16 bases between the two germline ends. The germline V gene encodes CDR1 SEHNR and CDR2 FQNEAQ (reference sequence). CDR3 length: 14 residues. The CDR3: CASSTRGTRNEQYF. For the CDR3, the DNA is TGTGCCAGCAGCACTCGGGGGACCCGTAACGAGCAGTACTTC. Looking up the rest from reference TRBV7-9 and TRBJ2-7 gives the full variable domain: DTGVSQNPRHKITKRGQNVTFRCDPISEHNRLYWYRQTLGQGPEFLTYFQNEAQLEKSRLLSDRFSAERPKGSFSTLEIQRTEQGDSAMYLCASSTRGTRNEQYFGPGTRLTVT.

This chain uses TRBV5-1 with TRBJ1-5, with D possibly being TRBD1 (5 bases). The CDR3 length is 13 residues. The ends were cut back, 0 bases at V and 5 bases at J, with 6 bases in the middle. CDR1 and CDR2 from the germline V gene are SGHRS and YFSETQ. The chain's CDR3 is CASSLGGDQPQHF. The CDR3 DNA follows: TGCGCCAGCAGCTTGGGGGGCGATCAGCCCCAGCATTTT.

V and J are TRBV28 and TRBJ2-5; TRBD2 aligns across 7 bases. Germline CDR1 is MDHEN and CDR2 is SYDVKM. The V gene end was trimmed by 2 bases and the J gene end by 4 bases; junction bases not matched to a gene: 4. The CDR3 spans 14 residues. The CDR3 sequence: CASSLGGGRETQYF. In nucleotides, the CDR3 is TGTGCCAGCAGTTTAGGGGGGGGTCGAGAGACCCAGTACTTC.

This rearrangement joins TRBV27 to TRBJ1-6; a possible D gene is TRBD1 (5 bases). Trimming pared 4 bases from V and 9 bases from J, leaving 10 bases between. Germline V gene data show CDR1 as MNHEY and CDR2 as SMNVEV (reference sequence). The CDR3 spans 13 residues. The CDR3 reads CASSSWGGSPLHF. The DNA for the CDR3 is TGTGCCAGCAGTTCCTGGGGGGGTTCACCCCTCCACTTT.

This sequence joins TRBV12-5 and TRBJ2-1; perhaps TRBD2 as D (5 bases). Looked up from germline, CDR1 is LGHNT and CDR2 is FRNRAP. Trimming cost V 6 bases and J 2 bases, with 14 bases left between them. The CDR3 totals 15 residues. As DNA, the CDR3 is TGTGCTAGTGGGAATGGACTGTTAGCCTACAATGAGCAGTTCTTC. Translation: CASGNGLLAYNEQFF. Full variable domain (rest looked up from reference TRBV12-5 and TRBJ2-1): DARVTQTPRHKVTEMGQEVTMRCQPILGHNTVFWYRQTMMQGLELLAYFRNRAPLDDSGMPKDRFSAEMPDATLATLKIQPSEPRDSAVYFCASGNGLLAYNEQFFGPGTRLTVL.

The J gene is TRBJ1-5, the V gene TRBV7-9, with D tentatively TRBD1 (6 bases). V gave up 3 bases and J gave up 1 base, with 13 bases separating them. Germline V CDR1 and CDR2: SEHNR, FQNEAQ (reference sequence). The CDR3 length is 16 residues. CDR3: CASSFSQGFSNQPQHF. In DNA form, the CDR3 reads TGTGCCAGCAGCTTTTCACAGGGTTTCAGCAATCAGCCCCAGCATTTT.

This clone has just a few counts. This chain connects TRBV7-3 to TRBJ2-7, with 7 bases aligning to TRBD1. This CDR3 has 15 amino acids. V gave up 4 bases and J gave up 6 bases; unmatched junction bases: 12. Germline CDR1 is SGHTA and CDR2 is FQGTGA. The CDR3, as DNA: TGTGCCAGCAGCTCGCATTGGGGGCCAGGGGGCGAGCAGTACTTC. Residues: CASSSHWGPGGEQYF.

With regard to this clone: Germline and junction disagree at one end, which may indicate a read error. The chain combines TRBV10-3 with TRBJ2-2; 9 nucleotides match TRBD1. The CDR3 consists of 15 residues. Germline lookup yields CDR1 ENHRY and CDR2 SYGVKD. The CDR3 is CAVSEGQGHTGELFF. For the CDR3, the DNA is TGTGCCGTCAGTGAGGGACAGGGTCACACCGGGGAGCTGTTTTTT.

The V call is TRBV2, the J call TRBJ2-7; possibly TRBD2 for D (5 bases). This CDR3 has 13 residues. V was cut by 10 bases and J by 3 bases, with 16 bases left in between. Per the germline V gene, CDR1 is SNHLY and CDR2 is FYNNEI. DNA for the CDR3: TGTGCCAAAAAGGCAATCGGGATCTACGAGCAGTACTTC. Protein: CAKKAIGIYEQYF.